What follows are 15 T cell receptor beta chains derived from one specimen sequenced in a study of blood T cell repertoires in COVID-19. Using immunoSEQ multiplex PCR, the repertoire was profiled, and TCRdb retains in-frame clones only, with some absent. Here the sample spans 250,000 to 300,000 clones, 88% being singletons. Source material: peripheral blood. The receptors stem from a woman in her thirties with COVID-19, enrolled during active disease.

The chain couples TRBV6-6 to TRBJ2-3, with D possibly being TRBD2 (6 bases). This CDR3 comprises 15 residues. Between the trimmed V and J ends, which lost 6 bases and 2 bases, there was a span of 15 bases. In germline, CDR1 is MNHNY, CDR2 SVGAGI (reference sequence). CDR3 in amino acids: CASREISGHTDTQYF. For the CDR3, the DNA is TGTGCCAGCAGGGAGATTAGCGGACACACAGATACGCAGTATTTT.

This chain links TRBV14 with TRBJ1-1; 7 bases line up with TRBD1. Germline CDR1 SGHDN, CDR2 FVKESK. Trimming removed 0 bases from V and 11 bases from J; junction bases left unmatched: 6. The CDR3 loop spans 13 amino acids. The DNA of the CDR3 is TGTGCCAGCAGCCAAGAGGGGACAGCTCGGGCTTTCTTT. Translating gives CASSQEGTARAFF. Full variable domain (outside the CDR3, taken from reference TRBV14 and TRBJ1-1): EAGVTQFPSHSVIEKGQTVTLRCDPISGHDNLYWYRRVMGKEIKFLLHFVKESKQDESGMPNNRFLAERTGGTYSTLKVQPAELEDSGVYFCASSQEGTARAFFGQGTRLTVV.

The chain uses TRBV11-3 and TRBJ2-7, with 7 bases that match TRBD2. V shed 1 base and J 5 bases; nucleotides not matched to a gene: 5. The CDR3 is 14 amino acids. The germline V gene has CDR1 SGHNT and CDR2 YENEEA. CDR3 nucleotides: TGTGCCAGCAGCTTAGGCGGGAGTTTAGACGAGCAGTACTTC. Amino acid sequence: CASSLGGSLDEQYF.

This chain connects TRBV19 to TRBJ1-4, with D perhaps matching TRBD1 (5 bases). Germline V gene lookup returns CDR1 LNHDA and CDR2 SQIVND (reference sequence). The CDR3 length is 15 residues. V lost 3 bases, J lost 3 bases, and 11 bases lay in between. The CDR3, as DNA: TGTGCCAGTAGTATGGGGGGGACGGCTAATGAAAAACTGTTTTTT. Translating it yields CASSMGGTANEKLFF. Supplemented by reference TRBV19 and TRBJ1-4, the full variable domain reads DGGITQSPKYLFRKEGQNVTLSCEQNLNHDAMYWYRQDPGQGLRLIYYSQIVNDFQKGDIAEGYSVSREKKESFPLTVTSAQKNPTAFYLCASSMGGTANEKLFFGSGTQLSVL.

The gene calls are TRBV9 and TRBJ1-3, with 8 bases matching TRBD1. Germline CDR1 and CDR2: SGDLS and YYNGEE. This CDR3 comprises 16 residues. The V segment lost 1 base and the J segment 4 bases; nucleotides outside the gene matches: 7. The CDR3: CASSVQGAPTGNTIYF. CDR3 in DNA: TGTGCCAGCAGCGTACAGGGGGCTCCAACCGGAAACACCATATATTTT.

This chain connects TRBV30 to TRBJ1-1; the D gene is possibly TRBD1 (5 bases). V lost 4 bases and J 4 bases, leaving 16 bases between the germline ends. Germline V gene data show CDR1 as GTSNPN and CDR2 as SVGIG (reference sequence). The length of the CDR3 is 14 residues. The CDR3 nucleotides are TGTGCCTGGACCAACACAGGTTGGGGCACTGAAGCTTTCTTT. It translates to CAWTNTGWGTEAFF.

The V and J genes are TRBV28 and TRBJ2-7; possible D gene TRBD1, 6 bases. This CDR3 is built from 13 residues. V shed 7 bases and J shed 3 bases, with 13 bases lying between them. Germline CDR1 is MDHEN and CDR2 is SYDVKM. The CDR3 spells CASTWDINYEQYF. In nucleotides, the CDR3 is TGTGCCAGCACCTGGGACATTAACTACGAGCAGTACTTC. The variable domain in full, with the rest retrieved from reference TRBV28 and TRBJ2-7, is DVKVTQSSRYLVKRTGEKVFLECVQDMDHENMFWYRQDPGLGLRLIYFSYDVKMKEKGDIPEGYSVSREKKERFSLILESASTNQTSMYLCASTWDINYEQYFGPGTRLTVT.

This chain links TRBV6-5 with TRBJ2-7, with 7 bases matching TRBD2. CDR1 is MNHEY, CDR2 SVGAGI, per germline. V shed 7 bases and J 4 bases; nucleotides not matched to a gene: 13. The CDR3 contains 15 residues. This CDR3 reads CASTPFTSEPYEQYF. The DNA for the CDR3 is TGTGCCAGCACCCCATTTACTAGCGAACCTTACGAGCAGTACTTC.

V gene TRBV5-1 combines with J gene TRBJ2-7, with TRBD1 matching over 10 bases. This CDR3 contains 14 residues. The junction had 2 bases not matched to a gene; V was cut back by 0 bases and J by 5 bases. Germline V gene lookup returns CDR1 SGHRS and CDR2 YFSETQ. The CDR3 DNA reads TGCGCCAGCAGCTTGGGGGGGACAGGGGACGAGCAGTACTTC. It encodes CASSLGGTGDEQYF. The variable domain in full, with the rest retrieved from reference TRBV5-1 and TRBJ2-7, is KAGVTQTPRYLIKTRGQQVTLSCSPISGHRSVSWYQQTPGQGLQFLFEYFSETQRNKGNFPGRFSGRQFSNSRSEMNVSTLELGDSALYLCASSLGGTGDEQYFGPGTRLTVT.

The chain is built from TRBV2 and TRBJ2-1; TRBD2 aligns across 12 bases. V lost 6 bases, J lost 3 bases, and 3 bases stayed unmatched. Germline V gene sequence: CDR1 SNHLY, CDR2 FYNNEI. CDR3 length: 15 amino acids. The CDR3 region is CASSKGLAGYNEQFF. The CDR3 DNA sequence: TGTGCCAGCAGCAAGGGACTAGCGGGCTACAATGAGCAGTTCTTC.

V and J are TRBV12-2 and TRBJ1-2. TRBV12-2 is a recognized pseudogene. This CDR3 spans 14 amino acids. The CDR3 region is CASRQEDWVYGYTF. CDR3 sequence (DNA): TGTGCAAGTCGCCAAGAGGACTGGGTCTATGGCTACACCTTC.

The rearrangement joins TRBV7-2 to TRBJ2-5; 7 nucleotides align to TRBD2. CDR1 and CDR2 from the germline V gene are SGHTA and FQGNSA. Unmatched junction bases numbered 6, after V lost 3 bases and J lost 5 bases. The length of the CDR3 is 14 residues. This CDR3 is CASSFGGSTETQYF. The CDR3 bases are TGTGCCAGCAGCTTCGGCGGGAGTACGGAGACCCAGTACTTC.

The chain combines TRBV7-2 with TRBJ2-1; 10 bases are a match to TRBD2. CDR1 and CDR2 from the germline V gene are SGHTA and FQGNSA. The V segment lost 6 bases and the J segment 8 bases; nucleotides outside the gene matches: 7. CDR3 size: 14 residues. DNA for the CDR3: TGTGCCAGCAGACCCGGACTAGCGGTGCATGAGCAGTTCTTC. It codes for CASRPGLAVHEQFF.

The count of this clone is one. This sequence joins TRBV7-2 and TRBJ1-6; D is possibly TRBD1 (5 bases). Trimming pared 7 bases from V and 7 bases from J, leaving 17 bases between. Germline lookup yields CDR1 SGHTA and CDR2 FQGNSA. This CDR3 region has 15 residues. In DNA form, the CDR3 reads TGTGCCAGCACCCCGAGGCGGGGGTGGAATTCACCCCTCCACTTT. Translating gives CASTPRRGWNSPLHF.

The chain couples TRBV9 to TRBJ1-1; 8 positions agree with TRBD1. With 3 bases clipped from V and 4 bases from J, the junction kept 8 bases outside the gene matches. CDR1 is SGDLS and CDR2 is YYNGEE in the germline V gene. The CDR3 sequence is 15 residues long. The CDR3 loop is CASSATGVGVTEAFF. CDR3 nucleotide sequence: TGTGCCAGCAGCGCGACAGGGGTGGGTGTCACTGAAGCTTTCTTT. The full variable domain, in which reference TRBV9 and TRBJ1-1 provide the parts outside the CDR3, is DSGVTQTPKHLITATGQRVTLRCSPRSGDLSVYWYQQSLDQGLQFLIQYYNGEERAKGNILERFSAQQFPDLHSELNLSSLELGDSALYFCASSATGVGVTEAFFGQGTRLTVV.